These T cell receptor beta chains were read from a single sample in a study of cytomegalovirus exposure and HLA in healthy donors. Only in-frame clones appear in the TCRdb table, and some are missing; sequencing was by immunoSEQ multiplex PCR. The table lists some 160,000 clones, about 78% of them singletons, with about 1.3% in the top ten. Sequencing was performed on PBMCs. The receptors come from a male donor in good health and CMV-seronegative. Each CDR3 is given with its conserved first and last residue. The order of the fields is clone size, J gene, D gene, V gene, CDR3 protein, CDR3 DNA. D genes are given only for firm matches. Some rows have no size entry. The others give once, few or many, or a class for an expanded clone.

abundance: NA
j_gene: TRBJ2-2
d_gene: NA
v_gene: TRBV11-2
CDR3aa: CAARGARVTGELFF
CDR3nt: TGTGCGGCCAGGGGGGCGCGGGTTACCGGGGAGCTGTTTTTT

abundance: NA
j_gene: TRBJ2-3
d_gene: TRBD2
v_gene: TRBV10-3
CDR3aa: CAITGLAGAVTDTQYF
CDR3nt: TGTGCCATCACCGGACTAGCGGGGGCCGTCACAGATACGCAGTATTTT

abundance: NA
j_gene: TRBJ2-2
d_gene: NA
v_gene: TRBV9
CDR3aa: CASALVSGQGSNTGELFF
CDR3nt: TGTGCCAGCGCCCTAGTCTCAGGGCAAGGGTCGAACACCGGGGAGCTGTTTTTT

abundance: NA
j_gene: TRBJ2-7
d_gene: TRBD1
v_gene: TRBV7-9
CDR3aa: CASSLYLGQGAAEQYF
CDR3nt: TGTGCCAGCAGCTTATATTTGGGACAGGGGGCCGCCGAGCAGTACTTC

abundance: NA
j_gene: TRBJ2-3
d_gene: TRBD2
v_gene: TRBV2
CDR3aa: CASILGLAGATDTQYF
CDR3nt: TGTGCCAGCATTTTAGGACTAGCGGGAGCAACAGATACGCAGTATTTT

abundance: NA
j_gene: TRBJ1-1
d_gene: NA
v_gene: TRBV2
CDR3aa: CASSQESNTEAFF
CDR3nt: TGTGCCAGCAGCCAGGAATCGAACACTGAAGCTTTCTTT

abundance: NA
j_gene: TRBJ1-1
d_gene: NA
v_gene: TRBV19
CDR3aa: CASSSPGRGTEAFF
CDR3nt: TGTGCCAGTAGTTCCCCGGGCCGGGGGACTGAAGCTTTCTTT

abundance: NA
j_gene: TRBJ2-3
d_gene: NA
v_gene: TRBV25-1
CDR3aa: CASSGRFSTDTQYF
CDR3nt: TGTGCCAGCAGTGGGAGATTTAGCACAGATACGCAGTATTTT

abundance: few
j_gene: TRBJ1-6
d_gene: TRBD1
v_gene: TRBV6-1
CDR3aa: CASREDRARNSPLHF
CDR3nt: TGTGCCAGCAGGGAAGACAGGGCTCGGAATTCACCCCTCCACTTT

abundance: NA
j_gene: TRBJ1-1
d_gene: NA
v_gene: TRBV20-1
CDR3aa: CSALMNTEAFF
CDR3nt: TGCAGTGCCCTAATGAACACTGAAGCTTTCTTT

abundance: NA
j_gene: TRBJ2-7
d_gene: NA
v_gene: TRBV5-1
CDR3aa: CASSLYLSSSYEQYF
CDR3nt: TGCGCCAGCAGCCTGTACCTGTCGAGCTCCTACGAGCAGTACTTC

abundance: NA
j_gene: TRBJ1-2
d_gene: NA
v_gene: TRBV18
CDR3aa: CASSPGTLGRNYGYTF
CDR3nt: TGTGCCAGCTCACCCGGGACACTGGGCCGTAACTATGGCTACACCTTC

abundance: NA
j_gene: TRBJ2-1
d_gene: TRBD2
v_gene: TRBV18
CDR3aa: CASSPPSSGGDEQFF
CDR3nt: TGTGCCAGCTCACCACCGTCCAGCGGGGGTGATGAGCAGTTCTTC

abundance: NA
j_gene: TRBJ1-5
d_gene: TRBD1
v_gene: TRBV6-1
CDR3aa: CATPGGRNQPQHF
CDR3nt: TGTGCCACCCCAGGGGGCAGGAATCAGCCCCAGCATTTT

abundance: NA
j_gene: TRBJ2-3
d_gene: NA
v_gene: TRBV2
CDR3aa: CASSEVGGGTDTQYF
CDR3nt: TGTGCCAGCAGTGAAGTCGGAGGGGGCACAGATACGCAGTATTTT

abundance: few
j_gene: TRBJ2-3
d_gene: TRBD2
v_gene: TRBV6-6
CDR3aa: CASGLPAGASTDTQYF
CDR3nt: TGTGCCAGCGGACTACCAGCGGGGGCAAGCACAGATACGCAGTATTTT

abundance: NA
j_gene: TRBJ2-7
d_gene: TRBD2
v_gene: TRBV7-2
CDR3aa: CASSFRQGGGASYEQYF
CDR3nt: TGTGCCAGCAGCTTTAGACAAGGCGGGGGGGCCTCCTACGAGCAGTACTTC

abundance: NA
j_gene: TRBJ2-7
d_gene: NA
v_gene: TRBV4-1
CDR3aa: CASSQDGQNPYEQYF
CDR3nt: TGCGCCAGCAGCCAAGATGGGCAGAACCCCTACGAGCAGTACTTC

abundance: NA
j_gene: TRBJ1-2
d_gene: NA
v_gene: TRBV5-4
CDR3aa: CASSLAGVDGYTF
CDR3nt: TGTGCCAGCAGCTTGGCAGGGGTGGATGGCTACACCTTC

abundance: NA
j_gene: TRBJ1-2
d_gene: NA
v_gene: TRBV6-5
CDR3aa: CATSPGHLYVYTF
CDR3nt: TGTGCCACCAGCCCCGGACACCTCTATGTCTACACCTTC

abundance: once
j_gene: TRBJ2-7
d_gene: NA
v_gene: TRBV19
CDR3aa: CASSIVWASASSYEQYF
CDR3nt: TGTGCCAGTAGTATAGTATGGGCTAGCGCCAGCTCCTACGAGCAGTACTTC

abundance: few
j_gene: TRBJ1-5
d_gene: NA
v_gene: TRBV7-8
CDR3aa: CASSLVEGGLGNQPQHF
CDR3nt: TGTGCCAGCAGCTTAGTGGAGGGTGGGCTTGGCAATCAGCCCCAGCATTTT

abundance: NA
j_gene: TRBJ2-7
d_gene: TRBD1
v_gene: TRBV11-1
CDR3aa: CASSSVDRGSSYEQYF
CDR3nt: TGTGCCAGCAGCTCCGTCGACAGGGGGAGCTCCTACGAGCAGTACTTC

abundance: NA
j_gene: TRBJ2-2
d_gene: NA
v_gene: TRBV7-8
CDR3aa: CASSSGTDTGELFF
CDR3nt: TGTGCCAGCAGCTCCGGGACTGACACCGGGGAGCTGTTTTTT

abundance: NA
j_gene: TRBJ1-5
d_gene: NA
v_gene: TRBV9
CDR3aa: CASSPKGGNQPQHF
CDR3nt: TGTGCCAGCAGCCCTAAAGGAGGCAATCAGCCCCAGCATTTT

abundance: NA
j_gene: TRBJ1-4
d_gene: TRBD1
v_gene: TRBV28
CDR3aa: CASLPGQGGEKLFF
CDR3nt: TGTGCCAGCTTACCGGGACAGGGCGGAGAAAAACTGTTTTTT

abundance: NA
j_gene: TRBJ1-5
d_gene: TRBD1
v_gene: TRBV19
CDR3aa: CASSIEGTGGWQPQHF
CDR3nt: TGTGCCAGTAGTATAGAGGGGACAGGGGGCTGGCAGCCCCAGCATTTT

abundance: NA
j_gene: TRBJ2-1
d_gene: NA
v_gene: TRBV5-1
CDR3aa: CASSLEGDEQFF
CDR3nt: TGCGCCAGCAGCTTGGAGGGGGATGAGCAGTTCTTC

abundance: NA
j_gene: TRBJ2-7
d_gene: NA
v_gene: TRBV19
CDR3aa: CASSMRRGQFYEQYF
CDR3nt: TGTGCCAGTAGTATGAGGCGGGGACAGTTCTACGAGCAGTACTTC

abundance: NA
j_gene: TRBJ2-3
d_gene: TRBD2
v_gene: TRBV9
CDR3aa: CASSVGSSGSTDTQYF
CDR3nt: TGTGCCAGCAGCGTAGGAAGTAGCGGGAGTACCGATACGCAGTATTTT

abundance: NA
j_gene: TRBJ2-1
d_gene: TRBD2
v_gene: TRBV2
CDR3aa: CASSENPSGRAGEQFF
CDR3nt: TGTGCCAGCAGTGAAAATCCTAGCGGGAGGGCCGGCGAGCAGTTCTTC

abundance: few
j_gene: TRBJ2-1
d_gene: NA
v_gene: TRBV7-6
CDR3aa: CASSLGPPIGYNEQFF
CDR3nt: TGTGCCAGCAGCTTAGGACCCCCCATCGGGTACAATGAGCAGTTCTTC

abundance: NA
j_gene: TRBJ2-7
d_gene: NA
v_gene: TRBV14
CDR3aa: CASSRDYYEQYF
CDR3nt: TGTGCCAGCAGCCGAGACTACTACGAGCAGTACTTC

abundance: NA
j_gene: TRBJ2-1
d_gene: NA
v_gene: TRBV5-1
CDR3aa: CASSLRVDNEQFF
CDR3nt: TGCGCCAGCAGCCTCCGGGTCGACAATGAGCAGTTCTTC

abundance: few
j_gene: TRBJ1-2
d_gene: NA
v_gene: TRBV14
CDR3aa: CASSQDVGGYGYTF
CDR3nt: TGTGCCAGCAGCCAAGATGTCGGGGGGTATGGCTACACCTTC

abundance: NA
j_gene: TRBJ2-1
d_gene: TRBD2
v_gene: TRBV27
CDR3aa: CASSLLAGKVQFF
CDR3nt: TGTGCCAGCAGTTTACTAGCGGGGAAGGTGCAGTTCTTC

abundance: NA
j_gene: TRBJ2-1
d_gene: NA
v_gene: TRBV9
CDR3aa: CASSVIGSSYNEQFF
CDR3nt: TGTGCCAGCAGCGTAATCGGGAGCTCCTACAATGAGCAGTTCTTC

abundance: NA
j_gene: TRBJ1-1
d_gene: TRBD1
v_gene: TRBV28
CDR3aa: CASSLVDRGEAFF
CDR3nt: TGTGCCAGCAGTTTAGTGGACAGGGGGGAAGCTTTCTTT

abundance: NA
j_gene: TRBJ1-6
d_gene: TRBD1
v_gene: TRBV6-5
CDR3aa: CASRPGQGNSPLHF
CDR3nt: TGTGCCAGCAGGCCGGGACAGGGTAATTCACCCCTCCACTTT

abundance: NA
j_gene: TRBJ1-1
d_gene: NA
v_gene: TRBV7-3
CDR3aa: CASSLYRSTEAFF
CDR3nt: TGTGCCAGCAGCTTATACAGGAGCACTGAAGCTTTCTTT

abundance: NA
j_gene: TRBJ1-2
d_gene: NA
v_gene: TRBV25-1
CDR3aa: CASSEYWGVGYTF
CDR3nt: TGTGCCAGCAGTGAATATTGGGGGGTTGGCTACACCTTC

abundance: NA
j_gene: TRBJ2-7
d_gene: TRBD1
v_gene: TRBV27
CDR3aa: CASSLLGQPYEQYF
CDR3nt: TGTGCCAGCAGTTTACTGGGACAGCCCTACGAGCAGTACTTC

abundance: NA
j_gene: TRBJ2-7
d_gene: TRBD1
v_gene: TRBV6-6
CDR3aa: CASSSIDRGYSYEQYF
CDR3nt: TGTGCCAGCAGTTCTATCGACAGGGGGTATTCCTACGAGCAGTACTTC

abundance: NA
j_gene: TRBJ2-3
d_gene: TRBD1
v_gene: TRBV25-1
CDR3aa: CASSPASRDRTSTDTQYF
CDR3nt: TGTGCCAGCAGTCCCGCCTCCCGGGACAGAACTAGCACAGATACGCAGTATTTT

abundance: NA
j_gene: TRBJ1-2
d_gene: NA
v_gene: TRBV28
CDR3aa: CASIRTDMDGYTF
CDR3nt: TGTGCCAGCATCCGGACAGACATGGATGGCTACACCTTC

abundance: once
j_gene: TRBJ2-2
d_gene: NA
v_gene: TRBV5-1
CDR3aa: CASSLGRGNTGELFF
CDR3nt: TGCGCCAGCAGCTTGGGCAGGGGAAACACCGGGGAGCTGTTTTTT

abundance: NA
j_gene: TRBJ2-4
d_gene: NA
v_gene: TRBV11-1
CDR3aa: CASSLKGRLQYF
CDR3nt: TGTGCCAGCAGCTTAAAGGGGAGGCTTCAGTACTTC

abundance: NA
j_gene: TRBJ1-2
d_gene: NA
v_gene: TRBV30
CDR3aa: CAWSTGKRYGYTF
CDR3nt: TGTGCCTGGAGTACAGGGAAACGCTATGGCTACACCTTC

abundance: NA
j_gene: TRBJ2-2
d_gene: NA
v_gene: TRBV5-1
CDR3aa: CASSLSLGELFF
CDR3nt: TGCGCCAGCAGCTTGTCCCTCGGGGAGCTGTTTTTT

abundance: NA
j_gene: TRBJ1-1
d_gene: TRBD1
v_gene: TRBV11-2
CDR3aa: CASSLVSGGITEAFF
CDR3nt: TGTGCCAGCAGCTTAGTCTCAGGGGGTATCACTGAAGCTTTCTTT

abundance: few
j_gene: TRBJ2-7
d_gene: NA
v_gene: TRBV6-4
CDR3aa: CASSDQPFSEQYF
CDR3nt: TGTGCCAGCAGTGACCAACCTTTCAGCGAGCAGTACTTC

abundance: once
j_gene: TRBJ2-1
d_gene: NA
v_gene: TRBV7-2
CDR3aa: CASSRQSGDTYNEQFF
CDR3nt: TGTGCCAGCAGTCGACAAAGCGGGGACACCTACAATGAGCAGTTCTTC

abundance: NA
j_gene: TRBJ1-5
d_gene: TRBD1
v_gene: TRBV7-9
CDR3aa: CASSFFTGASNQPQHF
CDR3nt: TGTGCCAGCAGCTTTTTCACAGGGGCGAGCAATCAGCCCCAGCATTTT

abundance: NA
j_gene: TRBJ2-3
d_gene: NA
v_gene: TRBV7-9
CDR3aa: CASSLSTTADTQYF
CDR3nt: TGTGCCAGCAGCTTATCGACTACCGCAGATACGCAGTATTTT

abundance: NA
j_gene: TRBJ1-1
d_gene: TRBD1
v_gene: TRBV4-3
CDR3aa: CASSQAGGSGWTEAFF
CDR3nt: TGCGCCAGCAGCCAAGCAGGGGGGTCAGGGTGGACTGAAGCTTTCTTT